This TCR beta chain was found in a study of cytomegalovirus exposure and HLA in healthy donors. Study outcomes and limitations: Among TCR beta chains, those listed as cytomegalovirus-associated numbered over 150.

This CDR3 contains 18 residues. Germline values: CDR1 SEHNR, CDR2 FQNEAQ (reference sequence). V shed 4 bases, J shed 0 bases, and the junction held 8 bases outside the gene matches. The PCR contained 60 Vbeta and 13 Jbeta primers. Some clones are missing from TCRdb's copy, which holds only in-frame ones; the method was immunoSEQ multiplex PCR. The sample shows 100,000 to 150,000 clones, and around 4% sits with its ten largest clones. With regard to this clone: Its specificity is unknown.

The rearrangement uses TRBV7-9 and TRBJ2-1, with 11 bases that match TRBD2. The specimen was PBMCs. The TCR comes from a man aged 18-30 years in good health and CMV-seronegative. CDR3 loop: CASSSRGLAVASYNEQFF. The CDR3 DNA is TGTGCCAGCAGCTCACGGGGACTAGCGGTCGCCTCCTACAATGAGCAGTTCTTC. The full variable domain, completed using reference TRBV7-9 and TRBJ2-1, is DTGVSQNPRHKITKRGQNVTFRCDPISEHNRLYWYRQTLGQGPEFLTYFQNEAQLEKSRLLSDRFSAERPKGSFSTLEIQRTEQGDSAMYLCASSSRGLAVASYNEQFFGPGTRLTVL.